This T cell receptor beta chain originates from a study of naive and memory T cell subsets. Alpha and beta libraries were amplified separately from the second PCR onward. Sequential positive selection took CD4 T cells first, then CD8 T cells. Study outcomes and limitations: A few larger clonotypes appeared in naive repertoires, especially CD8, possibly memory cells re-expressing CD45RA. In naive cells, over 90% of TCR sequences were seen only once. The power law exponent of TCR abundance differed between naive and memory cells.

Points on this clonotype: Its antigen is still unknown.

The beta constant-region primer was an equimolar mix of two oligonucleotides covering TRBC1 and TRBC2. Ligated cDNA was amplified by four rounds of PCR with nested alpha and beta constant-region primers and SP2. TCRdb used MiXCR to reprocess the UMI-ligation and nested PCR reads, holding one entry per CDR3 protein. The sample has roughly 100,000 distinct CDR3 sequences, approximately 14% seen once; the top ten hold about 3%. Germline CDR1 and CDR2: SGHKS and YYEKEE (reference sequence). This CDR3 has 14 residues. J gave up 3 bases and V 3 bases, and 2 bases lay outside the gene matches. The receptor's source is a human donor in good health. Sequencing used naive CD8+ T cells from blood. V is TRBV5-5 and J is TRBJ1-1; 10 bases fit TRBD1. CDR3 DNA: TGTGCCAGCAGCTGGACAGGGGGGGACACTGAAGCTTTCTTT. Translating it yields CASSWTGGDTEAFF.